This entry features one T cell receptor beta chain sequence. Its cognate antigen is unknown. The entry originates in a study of T-cell memory formation after mild COVID-19. As for the study in general: TCR clusters largely stayed donor specific. Points from the study as a whole: That cross-reactive memory joined was suggested by some responding clones appearing in pre-infection memory. Still unconfirmed is whether the second-wave clones peaking on day 37 recognized SARS-CoV-2. CD4+ contracting clones lay mainly in CM and EM, CD8+ ones in EMRA.

TCRdb fed the 5' RACE reads into MiXCR, producing one record per CDR3 protein. The data contain under 250,000 distinct CDR3 sequences, roughly 27% of them singletons. Source material: PBMCs or a T cell subset sorted from them (not recorded which). This receptor was taken from an adult woman who had mild COVID-19 (a few samples of this study predate the infection). Cell type and time point are not known.

The CDR3 region has the DNA TGCAGCGTTGGGTTTGGGGGATACCAAGAGACCCAGTACTTC. Protein sequence: CSVGFGGYQETQYF. The chain employs TRBV29-1 and TRBJ2-5; the D call may be TRBD1 or TRBD2 (5 bases each). V was trimmed by 4 bases and J by 0 bases, leaving 12 bases between them. The germline CDR1 and CDR2 sequences are SQVTM and ANQGSEA. The CDR3 sequence is 14 residues long. Full variable domain (missing parts from reference TRBV29-1 and TRBJ2-5): SAVISQKPSRDICQRGTSLTIQCQVDSQVTMMFWYRQQPGQSLTLIATANQGSEATYESGFVIDKFPISRPNLTFSTLTVSNMSPEDSSIYLCSVGFGGYQETQYFGPGTRLLVL.